The entry below gives a single TCR beta chain sequence along with its context. In the original workflow: Reference gene primers were amplified, and this amplification served to estimate nucleated cell counts. The data were produced by immunoSEQ multiplex PCR, yet TCRdb's version contains in-frame clones alone and is incomplete. V and J calls and clone size are given by that table; D and trimming were obtained from the DNA. This sample has 56,000 or so clones; 86% occur once, and the top ten carry approximately 29%. The CDR3 consists of 15 residues. This sample is drawn from a study of blood T cell repertoires in COVID-19. Study background: The United States, Italy and Spain provided the acute and convalescent COVID-19 samples. PBMCs, B-cell-depleted T cells, or T cells provided the cDNA or gDNA that made up the material.

The TCR comes from a human donor in a cohort sampled during active COVID-19. The sequenced sample consisted of peripheral blood. The chain combines TRBV21-1 with TRBJ2-3; the table's D call of TRBD2 was not tested on the DNA. TRBV21-1 is assigned pseudogene status. CDR3 region: CASTGLCPSTDTQYF. CDR3 DNA sequence: TGTGCCAGCACCGGACTCTGTCCTAGCACAGATACGCAGTATTTT.